The rows below give T cell receptor beta chains drawn from one sample of a study of shared clonotypes between healthy human individuals. The assay was immunoSEQ multiplex PCR, and TCRdb's table has in-frame clones only and misses some. The table records hundreds of thousands of clones, about 95% of them present only once. Sequencing was performed on naive CD8+ T cells sorted from blood. Source of these receptors: a woman in her twenties or thirties in good health. CDR3s include the opening cysteine and the closing phenylalanine or tryptophan. D genes are given only for firm matches. Not all rows give a size; the values are once, few, many and, for expanded clones, a class.

D gene: TRBD1
V gene: TRBV27
J gene: TRBJ2-7
clone size: once
CDR3 DNA: TGTGCCAGTGGGACAGGGCACTCCTACGAGCAGTACTTC
CDR3 protein: CASGTGHSYEQYF

D gene: .
V gene: TRBV2
J gene: TRBJ2-5
clone size: .
CDR3 DNA: TGTGCCAGCAGGAGTCCGGGGTACGGGACCCAGTACTTC
CDR3 protein: CASRSPGYGTQYF

D gene: .
V gene: TRBV7-9
J gene: TRBJ2-5
clone size: .
CDR3 DNA: TGTGCCAGCAGCCACGGGACTGCTGAAGAGACCCAGTACTTC
CDR3 protein: CASSHGTAEETQYF

D gene: .
V gene: TRBV27
J gene: TRBJ2-1
clone size: .
CDR3 DNA: TGTGCCAGCAGTTTGGACTACGAGCCATACAATGAGCAGTTCTTC
CDR3 protein: CASSLDYEPYNEQFF

D gene: TRBD2
V gene: TRBV27
J gene: TRBJ2-5
clone size: .
CDR3 DNA: TGTGCCAGCAATCTTAGCGGGAGGGCCGGGCTAGAGACCCAGTACTTC
CDR3 protein: CASNLSGRAGLETQYF

D gene: .
V gene: TRBV21-1
J gene: TRBJ1-2
clone size: .
CDR3 DNA: TGTGCCAGCAGCAAAGTCTGGGGACAGGGGGTGGACTATGGCTACACCTTC
CDR3 protein: CASSKVWGQGVDYGYTF

D gene: .
V gene: TRBV7-9
J gene: TRBJ2-7
clone size: .
CDR3 DNA: TGTGCCAGCAGCGCCCCTAGGTTCGAGCAGTACTTC
CDR3 protein: CASSAPRFEQYF

D gene: .
V gene: TRBV10-1
J gene: TRBJ1-4
clone size: once
CDR3 DNA: TGCGCCAGCGGTACGACGGGCGAAAAACTGTTTTTT
CDR3 protein: CASGTTGEKLFF

D gene: TRBD2
V gene: TRBV4-2
J gene: TRBJ2-2
clone size: .
CDR3 DNA: TGTGCCAGCAGCCCCTTCGGACTAGCGGAGAACACCGGGGAGCTGTTTTTT
CDR3 protein: CASSPFGLAENTGELFF

D gene: .
V gene: TRBV11-2
J gene: TRBJ2-7
clone size: .
CDR3 DNA: TGTGCCAGCAGCTTAGGACCCGAGTACGAGCAGTACTTC
CDR3 protein: CASSLGPEYEQYF

D gene: .
V gene: TRBV7-2
J gene: TRBJ1-2
clone size: .
CDR3 DNA: TGTGCCAGCAGCTTAGTAGAAGGGGCCTTCTATGGCTACACCTTC
CDR3 protein: CASSLVEGAFYGYTF

D gene: .
V gene: TRBV6-6
J gene: TRBJ2-7
clone size: .
CDR3 DNA: TGTGCCAGCAGTTACTCCTATAATTTGGACGACGAGCAGTACTTC
CDR3 protein: CASSYSYNLDDEQYF

D gene: TRBD1
V gene: TRBV11-2
J gene: TRBJ1-3
clone size: .
CDR3 DNA: TGTGCCAGCAGCAAAGGGACAGGGGGACACTCTGGAAACACCATATATTTT
CDR3 protein: CASSKGTGGHSGNTIYF

D gene: .
V gene: TRBV9
J gene: TRBJ1-4
clone size: .
CDR3 DNA: TGTGCCAGCAGCGTAGTGGGTGGGCCGGGAGAAAAACTGTTTTTT
CDR3 protein: CASSVVGGPGEKLFF

D gene: .
V gene: TRBV9
J gene: TRBJ2-7
clone size: once
CDR3 DNA: TGTGCCAGCAGCGTAGACGGGACCAACCCTACCTACGAGCAGTACTTC
CDR3 protein: CASSVDGTNPTYEQYF

D gene: TRBD1
V gene: TRBV7-8
J gene: TRBJ1-4
clone size: .
CDR3 DNA: TGTGCCAGCAGCCCCTGGACAGGGAAGGTTGATGAAAAACTGTTTTTT
CDR3 protein: CASSPWTGKVDEKLFF

D gene: .
V gene: TRBV28
J gene: TRBJ1-1
clone size: .
CDR3 DNA: TGTGCCAGCAGTTTAACAGGGAGTAGGTTCTTT
CDR3 protein: CASSLTGSRFF

D gene: .
V gene: TRBV27
J gene: TRBJ2-2
clone size: few
CDR3 DNA: TGTGCCAGCAGTTCCTACACCGGGGAGCTGTTTTTT
CDR3 protein: CASSSYTGELFF

D gene: .
V gene: TRBV5-6
J gene: TRBJ1-2
clone size: .
CDR3 DNA: TGTGCCAGCAGCTTGAGTCTCGGGGGCTACACCTTC
CDR3 protein: CASSLSLGGYTF

D gene: TRBD2
V gene: TRBV2
J gene: TRBJ2-3
clone size: .
CDR3 DNA: TGTGCCAGCAGAGGAAGGATTGGGGCAGTGATAGTTTCGGGAGGATCCAAAGATACGCAGTATTTT
CDR3 protein: CASRGRIGAVIVSGGSKDTQYF

D gene: TRBD1
V gene: TRBV29-1
J gene: TRBJ2-2
clone size: .
CDR3 DNA: TGCAGCGTTGAGGAGGGACAGGGGGCGGACACCGGGGAGCTGTTTTTT
CDR3 protein: CSVEEGQGADTGELFF

D gene: TRBD2
V gene: TRBV5-4
J gene: TRBJ2-7
clone size: once
CDR3 DNA: TGTGCCAGCAGCTGGACTAGCGGATCCTACGAGCAGTACTTC
CDR3 protein: CASSWTSGSYEQYF

D gene: .
V gene: TRBV28
J gene: TRBJ2-2
clone size: .
CDR3 DNA: TGTGCCAGCAGTGGCAGGGGATTAGCCGGGGAGCTGTTTTTT
CDR3 protein: CASSGRGLAGELFF

D gene: .
V gene: TRBV11-2
J gene: TRBJ2-7
clone size: .
CDR3 DNA: TGTGCCAGCAGCTTAGAGAGTTTTTTCGGGGGAGAGCAGTACTTC
CDR3 protein: CASSLESFFGGEQYF

D gene: TRBD1
V gene: TRBV9
J gene: TRBJ1-3
clone size: .
CDR3 DNA: TGTGCCAGCAGCGTAGGGCAGGGGGCTGGAAACACCATATATTTT
CDR3 protein: CASSVGQGAGNTIYF

D gene: TRBD2
V gene: TRBV7-9
J gene: TRBJ2-5
clone size: .
CDR3 DNA: TGTGCCAGCAGCTTTAGCGGGGGGGACCAAGAGACCCAGTACTTC
CDR3 protein: CASSFSGGDQETQYF

D gene: TRBD1
V gene: TRBV4-1
J gene: TRBJ2-1
clone size: .
CDR3 DNA: TGCGCCAGCAGCCAAGAAGGGACAGGGTCCTACAATGAGCAGTTCTTC
CDR3 protein: CASSQEGTGSYNEQFF

D gene: TRBD1
V gene: TRBV7-9
J gene: TRBJ1-2
clone size: .
CDR3 DNA: TGTGCCAGCAGCTTAGTTGGGACAGCTTATGGCTACACCTTC
CDR3 protein: CASSLVGTAYGYTF

D gene: .
V gene: TRBV27
J gene: TRBJ2-7
clone size: .
CDR3 DNA: TGTGCCAGCAGTTTATCGGGAGAGCACCTCTCCTACGAGCAGTACTTC
CDR3 protein: CASSLSGEHLSYEQYF

D gene: .
V gene: TRBV5-6
J gene: TRBJ2-3
clone size: .
CDR3 DNA: TGTGCCAGCAGCTTGGAGGTGGGGTATCTAGATACGCAGTATTTT
CDR3 protein: CASSLEVGYLDTQYF

D gene: .
V gene: TRBV28
J gene: TRBJ2-7
clone size: .
CDR3 DNA: TGTGCCAGCAGTTTGGACGGAGCCTACGAGCAGTACTTC
CDR3 protein: CASSLDGAYEQYF

D gene: TRBD2
V gene: TRBV19
J gene: TRBJ2-7
clone size: .
CDR3 DNA: TGTGTCAGTAGTATGGGACTAGCATACGAGCAGTACTTC
CDR3 protein: CVSSMGLAYEQYF

D gene: .
V gene: TRBV27
J gene: TRBJ1-5
clone size: .
CDR3 DNA: TGTGCCAGCAGCCCCGAACCGCCCGGATATAGCAATCAGCCCCAGCATTTT
CDR3 protein: CASSPEPPGYSNQPQHF

D gene: .
V gene: TRBV6-6
J gene: TRBJ2-2
clone size: .
CDR3 DNA: TGTGCCAGCAGTTACGTCTCGGGAACCGGGGAGCTGTTTTTT
CDR3 protein: CASSYVSGTGELFF

D gene: .
V gene: TRBV19
J gene: TRBJ1-5
clone size: .
CDR3 DNA: TGTGCCAGTAGTGCCAACCGACAGGACGATCAGCCCCAGCATTTT
CDR3 protein: CASSANRQDDQPQHF

D gene: TRBD2
V gene: TRBV27
J gene: TRBJ2-1
clone size: .
CDR3 DNA: TGTGCCATCACCGGGGCGGGAGGTGAGCAGTTCTTC
CDR3 protein: CAITGAGGEQFF

D gene: TRBD1
V gene: TRBV27
J gene: TRBJ2-7
clone size: .
CDR3 DNA: TGTGCCAGCAGTCTTGACAGGGGGGTGAACGAGCAGTACTTC
CDR3 protein: CASSLDRGVNEQYF

D gene: .
V gene: TRBV19
J gene: TRBJ2-7
clone size: .
CDR3 DNA: TGTGCCAGTAGTATAGGATTGGCACTGGGGGACTACGAGCAGTACTTC
CDR3 protein: CASSIGLALGDYEQYF

D gene: .
V gene: TRBV6-5
J gene: TRBJ1-1
clone size: .
CDR3 DNA: TGTGCCAGCAGATCCTCGGCGGTCACTGAAGCTTTCTTT
CDR3 protein: CASRSSAVTEAFF

D gene: TRBD2
V gene: TRBV6-5
J gene: TRBJ2-2
clone size: .
CDR3 DNA: TGTGCCAGCAGAGTAGCGGGATACTACACCGGGGAGCTGTTTTTT
CDR3 protein: CASRVAGYYTGELFF

D gene: .
V gene: TRBV6-5
J gene: TRBJ1-4
clone size: once
CDR3 DNA: TGTGCCAGCAGCGCAATCGGTGCAACTAATGAAAAACTGTTTTTT
CDR3 protein: CASSAIGATNEKLFF

D gene: TRBD1
V gene: TRBV11-2
J gene: TRBJ2-7
clone size: .
CDR3 DNA: TGTGCCAGCAGCCCCGGGACAGGGGGCTCCTACGAGCAGTACTTC
CDR3 protein: CASSPGTGGSYEQYF

D gene: TRBD1
V gene: TRBV28
J gene: TRBJ1-2
clone size: .
CDR3 DNA: TGTGCCAGCAGTTCCGTTCAGGTTGGAGGGGGCAACTATGGCTACACCTTC
CDR3 protein: CASSSVQVGGGNYGYTF

D gene: TRBD2
V gene: TRBV6-5
J gene: TRBJ2-1
clone size: .
CDR3 DNA: TGTGCCAGCAGTTACAGCGGGGGAAGCTCCTACAATGAGCAGTTCTTC
CDR3 protein: CASSYSGGSSYNEQFF

D gene: TRBD1
V gene: TRBV2
J gene: TRBJ1-6
clone size: .
CDR3 DNA: TGTGCCAGCAGTGGGGGACAGATTAATTCACCCCTCCACTTT
CDR3 protein: CASSGGQINSPLHF

D gene: .
V gene: TRBV4-2
J gene: TRBJ1-1
clone size: .
CDR3 DNA: TGTGCCAGCAGCCAAGAAGGGGGATTGAACACTGAAGCTTTCTTT
CDR3 protein: CASSQEGGLNTEAFF

D gene: .
V gene: TRBV4-2
J gene: TRBJ2-7
clone size: .
CDR3 DNA: TGTGCCAGCAGCCAAGAGGGGAGGGGGCGGGCCTCCTACGAGCAGTACTTC
CDR3 protein: CASSQEGRGRASYEQYF

D gene: TRBD2
V gene: TRBV5-1
J gene: TRBJ2-7
clone size: .
CDR3 DNA: TGCGCCAGCAGCTTAGCGGGAGGAGAGGAGCAGTACTTC
CDR3 protein: CASSLAGGEEQYF

D gene: .
V gene: TRBV18
J gene: TRBJ1-1
clone size: .
CDR3 DNA: TGTGCCAGCTCACCAGTGGGGGGGGAGAACACTGAAGCTTTCTTT
CDR3 protein: CASSPVGGENTEAFF

D gene: .
V gene: TRBV5-6
J gene: TRBJ1-2
clone size: .
CDR3 DNA: TGTGCCAGCAGCTTGCCTAGCACCTATGGCTACACCTTC
CDR3 protein: CASSLPSTYGYTF

D gene: .
V gene: TRBV6-5
J gene: TRBJ1-5
clone size: .
CDR3 DNA: TGTGCCAGCAGTTATGGACAGAATCAGCCCCAGCATTTT
CDR3 protein: CASSYGQNQPQHF

D gene: .
V gene: TRBV5-6
J gene: TRBJ2-1
clone size: .
CDR3 DNA: TGTGCCAGCAGCTCGTGGGAGGATGAGCAGTTCTTC
CDR3 protein: CASSSWEDEQFF

D gene: .
V gene: TRBV27
J gene: TRBJ2-7
clone size: .
CDR3 DNA: TGTGCCAGCAGTTTATCGGGCGGGGAAACCTCCTACGAGCAGTACTTC
CDR3 protein: CASSLSGGETSYEQYF

D gene: TRBD2
V gene: TRBV9
J gene: TRBJ2-1
clone size: .
CDR3 DNA: TGTGCCAGCAGCGTAGAGGGACTAGCGGGAGGGCCTAGGAATGAGCAGTTCTTC
CDR3 protein: CASSVEGLAGGPRNEQFF